Reported below is one T cell receptor (beta chain). The assay was immunoSEQ multiplex PCR, and TCRdb's table has in-frame clones only and misses some. The table shows roughly 210,000 clones, with around 86% occurring only once. The source of the sample is a study of blood T cell repertoires in COVID-19. On the study more broadly: The United States, Italy and Spain supplied acute and convalescent COVID-19 samples.

Germline values: CDR1 SGDLS, CDR2 YYNGEE. This CDR3 is 16 amino acids long. V gave up 0 bases and J gave up 0 bases; unmatched junction bases: 5. Sequencing was done on a sample of PBMCs or T cells enriched from blood (not recorded which). This chain joins TRBV9 and TRBJ2-7; TRBD2 matches at 8 bases. This clonotype originated in a man between 25 and 39 years old in a cohort exposed to, infected with or recovered from COVID-19 (not recorded which). CDR3: CASSVGGGSSSYEQYF. The CDR3 bases are TGTGCCAGCAGCGTAGGCGGGGGGTCGAGCTCCTACGAGCAGTACTTC.